This T cell receptor (beta chain) is drawn from a study of T-cell memory formation after mild COVID-19. Study information: TCR clusters largely stayed donor specific.

One entry per CDR3 protein, called by TCRdb with MiXCR from the 5' RACE reads. The repertoire has some 260,000 distinct CDR3 sequences, about 16% of them found once; the top ten carry around 3.7%. V lost 4 bases and J lost 0; bases outside the gene matches: 7. From germline, CDR1 is SGHVS and CDR2 FNYEAQ. The CDR3 sequence is 16 residues long. V is TRBV7-6 and J is TRBJ1-2; 8 bases agree with TRBD1. Sequenced input: PBMCs or a T cell subset sorted from them (not recorded which). This clonotype originated in a man aged 18 to 30 who had mild COVID-19 (a few samples of this study predate the infection). Cell type and time point are not known. CDR3 coding DNA: TGTGCCAGCAGCTCAGGGGGCCTTAGGGCTAACTATGGCTACACCTTC. This translates into CASSSGGLRANYGYTF. Filled out from reference TRBV7-6 and TRBJ1-2, the complete variable domain reads GAGVSQSPRYKVTKRGQDVALRCDPISGHVSLYWYRQALGQGPEFLTYFNYEAQQDKSGLPNDRFSAERPEGSISTLTIQRTEQRDSAMYRCASSSGGLRANYGYTFGSGTRLTVV.